This TCR beta chain appears in the sequencing data of a study of siplizumab effects on memory and regulatory T cells (dated by TCRdb to about 2019). With respect to the entire study: The effect of the anti-CD2 antibody siplizumab on alloreactive T-cell subsets was examined in allogeneic mixed lymphocyte reactions constructed from human PBMCs.

Paper-wide results and their limitations: Unstimulated naive T cells appeared more diverse than memory T cells, and naive cells seemed to contribute substantially to the alloresponse. For roughly 75-96% of proliferating CD4+ or CD8+ clones, no naive or memory phenotype could be assigned. Whether proliferating Tregs from siplizumab cultures actually had suppressive function was not functionally confirmed. The cumulative frequency of alloreactive sequences traceable to unstimulated CD4+ memory T cells was significantly reduced by siplizumab. Because sequences at frequencies below about 10^-5 were poorly captured, only a minor fraction of alloreactive clones could be mapped back to unstimulated subsets. In reactions with siplizumab, an average of approximately 69% of mappable alloreactive CD4+ clones were Treg-derived, compared with roughly 30% in control reactions.

The receptor library was made with the immunoSEQ multiplex PCR assay. The deep sequencing platform assayed around 10^5 TCR templates per sample. Genomic DNA extracted from sorted T cells was used for TCRbeta CDR3 sequencing. Regarding the original processing steps: The R programming language was used for clonal analysis of TCRbeta CDR3 data. Alloreactive CD4+ and CD8+ clones were defined by comparing unstimulated samples with post-reaction CFSE-low samples. By matching sequences to the repertoires of sorted unstimulated Treg and non-Treg cells, each alloreactive CD4+ clone was assigned a regulatory or non-regulatory origin. TCRdb limited this immuneACCESS table to in-frame rearrangements with V and J called. A share of clones is missing; checked studies link under half to unresolved V genes, and the rest is unexplained. V, J and clone size are those of that table, while D and trimming were read from the DNA. The sample table holds around 68,000 clones, of which approximately 88% were seen once. Of the sample, about 1.7% falls within the top ten clones.

Sorted unstimulated T cells, along with proliferating T cells recovered from mixed lymphocyte reactions, underwent TCRbeta CDR3 sequencing. Fresh whole blood from approximately 9 HLA-typed healthy donors was used to isolate PBMCs. To map where alloreactive clones came from, CD4+ regulatory T cells in the unstimulated state were FACS-sorted. The trim is 1 base for V and 10 bases for J, with a gap of 11 bases between the germline ends. Based on the germline V gene, the CDR1 and CDR2 sequences are MNHEY and SVGAGI. The CDR3 starts with the cysteine, ends with the phenylalanine, and has 13 residues. This entry keeps only the CDR3 DNA: 39 bases, framed from base 1. Worth noting for this clone: What this receptor recognizes is not known. The sample holds no much larger clone one base away, and base qualities are not on file.

The source material was Tregs sorted from blood. The receptor was isolated from a human donor in good health. The rearrangement joined TRBV6-5 to TRBJ2-1; a weak D assignment points to TRBD2 (6 bases agree). The nucleotides are TGTGCCAGCAGTTACTGGCGGGAAGACGAGCAGTTCTTC. This yields the protein CASSYWREDEQFF.